Each of the 10 T cell receptor beta chains below was sequenced from the same sample in a study of cytomegalovirus exposure and HLA in healthy donors. Libraries were prepared by immunoSEQ multiplex PCR; TCRdb keeps only in-frame clonotypes and omits some of them. Of 200,000 to 250,000 clones listed, 90% to 95% were seen once; the top ten hold 1% to 1.2%. The source material was PBMCs. These receptors all stem from a woman aged 18-29 years in good health and CMV-seronegative.

Concerning this clone itself: Other DNA variants within this sample encode the same CDR3. The V gene is TRBV28, the J gene TRBJ2-7; TRBD2 might be the D (5 bases). Germline V gene sequence: CDR1 MDHEN, CDR2 SYDVKM. CDR3 size: 13 residues. V gave up 2 bases and J gave up 4 bases, with 9 bases separating them. The CDR3 region has the DNA TGTGCCAGCAGTTTAGGCGGGCGTTACGAGCAGTACTTC. This codes for CASSLGGRYEQYF.

The rearrangement links TRBV5-4 to TRBJ1-4; 12 bases are a match to TRBD1. V was pared by 3 bases and J by 8 bases, with 17 bases of the junction left unmatched. CDR3 length: 19 amino acids. Germline CDR1 SGHNT, CDR2 YYREEE (reference sequence). The CDR3 DNA follows: TGTGCCAGCAGCTGGGGGCCCCTCGGGACAGGGGGCGGACGGGAAAAACTGTTTTTT. It is translated as CASSWGPLGTGGGREKLFF.

V and J are TRBV7-2 and TRBJ2-5, with 10 bases lining up with TRBD2. The V gene end was trimmed by 5 bases and the J gene end by 5 bases; junction bases not matched to a gene: 5. The CDR3 runs 14 residues. Per the germline V gene, CDR1 is SGHTA and CDR2 is FQGNSA. The CDR3 DNA follows: TGTGCCAGCAGCCCTAGCGGGAGTGCGGAGACCCAGTACTTC. Its protein is CASSPSGSAETQYF.

The chain joins TRBV11-2 to TRBJ1-1; D not certain. Germline lookup yields CDR1 SGHAT and CDR2 FQNNGV. The CDR3 contains 12 residues. The V end was cut by 3 bases, the J end by 6 bases, with 8 bases between. The CDR3 DNA reads as TGTGCCAGCAGCTTGAGGGTCGCTGAAGCTTTCTTT. It translates to CASSLRVAEAFF.

This chain joins TRBV27 and TRBJ1-6; 7 nucleotides agree with TRBD1. CDR3 size: 16 residues. Germline-derived CDR1 and CDR2 are MNHEY and SMNVEV (reference sequence). The V gene end was trimmed by 8 bases and the J gene end by 6 bases; junction bases not matched to a gene: 13. For the CDR3, the DNA is TGTGCCAGCGCCACACTAGGACAGGCGATTAATTCACCCCTCCACTTT. It codes for CASATLGQAINSPLHF.

The V gene is TRBV7-2, the J gene TRBJ2-2; D ambiguous. The CDR3 has 14 residues. CDR1 is SGHTA, CDR2 FQGNSA, per germline. The germline V and J ends were trimmed by 3 bases and 7 bases, with 12 bases remaining between them. Here the CDR3 reads CASSFFDSGGELFF. In DNA form, the CDR3 reads TGTGCCAGCAGCTTCTTTGATTCGGGCGGGGAGCTGTTTTTT.

The DNA of the CDR3 is TGTGCCAGTAGGCTACAGGGGGGTCTACAGCAGCCCCAGCATTTT. Translating gives CASRLQGGLQQPQHF. The chain uses TRBV19 and TRBJ1-5; 8 nucleotides agree with TRBD1. Losses at the gene ends were 6 bases for V and 7 bases for J; bases not matched to a gene: 11. CDR1 is LNHDA and CDR2 is SQIVND in the germline V gene (reference sequence). This CDR3 is 15 amino acids long.

The chain recombines TRBV27 with TRBJ2-7; 11 bases match TRBD2. CDR3 size: 17 residues. The V gene end was trimmed by 4 bases and the J gene end by 7 bases; junction bases not matched to a gene: 15. Germline V gene lookup returns CDR1 MNHEY and CDR2 SMNVEV (reference sequence). The CDR3 reads CASSSSETSGTLGEQYF. The CDR3 DNA reads as TGTGCCAGCAGTTCCTCCGAGACTAGCGGGACCCTCGGGGAGCAGTACTTC.

V and J are TRBV6-1 and TRBJ2-2; 7 positions agree with TRBD2. CDR1 is MNHNS and CDR2 is SASEGT in the germline V gene. With V trimmed by 5 bases and J by 8 bases, 8 bases remained unmatched. This CDR3 spans 14 amino acids. CDR3 nucleotides: TGTGCCAGCAGTAGGACTAGGTCGGCGGGGGAGCTGTTTTTT. As protein: CASSRTRSAGELFF.

V usage is TRBV28 and J usage is TRBJ1-5, with a tentative D call TRBD1 (5 bases). The CDR3 is made up of 18 amino acids. Trimming shortened V by 5 bases and J by 1 base, and 21 bases separated the two germline ends. Germline V gives CDR1 MDHEN, CDR2 SYDVKM. CDR3 in amino acids: CASSPHREGLRSNQPQHF. As DNA, the CDR3 is TGTGCCAGCAGTCCCCATAGGGAGGGGCTGAGGAGCAATCAGCCCCAGCATTTT. The whole variable domain, filled in from reference TRBV28 and TRBJ1-5, reads DVKVTQSSRYLVKRTGEKVFLECVQDMDHENMFWYRQDPGLGLRLIYFSYDVKMKEKGDIPEGYSVSREKKERFSLILESASTNQTSMYLCASSPHREGLRSNQPQHFGDGTRLSIL.